This T cell receptor beta chain was sequenced during a study of response to subunit inactivated influenza vaccine. Findings and limits, study-wide: After each seasonal influenza vaccination, few new T cells are recruited, the authors suggested.

TCRdb redid the calling of the RT-PCR reads with MiXCR, one entry per CDR3 protein. The sample lists around 760,000 distinct CDR3 sequences; 14% were seen once. This clonotype has only a few counts. Antigen unknown. This receptor was obtained from a man between 45 and 60 years old who received an inactivated influenza vaccine. The material was PBMCs from blood, obtained roughly 2 weeks before vaccination.

As DNA, the CDR3 is TGTGCCAGCAGCTTATTGGGCAGGGGCAGGGGCCTCGAGGCCAAAAACATTCAGTACTTC. Translated: CASSLLGRGRGLEAKNIQYF. The chain uses TRBV7-8 and TRBJ2-4, with D possibly TRBD1 on 6 matching bases. V lost 2 bases, J lost 1 base, and 24 bases lay in between. Germline-derived CDR1 and CDR2 are SGHVS and FQNEAQ. The CDR3 loop spans 20 amino acids.